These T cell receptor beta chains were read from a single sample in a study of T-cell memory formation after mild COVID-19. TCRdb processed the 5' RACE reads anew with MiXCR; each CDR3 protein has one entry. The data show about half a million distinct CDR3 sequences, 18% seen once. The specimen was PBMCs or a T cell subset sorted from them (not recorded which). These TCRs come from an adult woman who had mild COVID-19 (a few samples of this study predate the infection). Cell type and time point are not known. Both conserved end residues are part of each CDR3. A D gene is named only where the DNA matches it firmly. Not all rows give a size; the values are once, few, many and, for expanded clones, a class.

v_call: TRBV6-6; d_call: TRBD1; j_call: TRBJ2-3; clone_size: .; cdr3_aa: CASKLGQGGDTQYF; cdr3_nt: TGTGCCAGCAAACTCGGACAGGGCGGAGATACGCAGTATTTT
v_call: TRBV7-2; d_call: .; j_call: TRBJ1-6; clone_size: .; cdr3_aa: CASSFTGSSNSPLHF; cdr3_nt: TGTGCCAGCAGCTTTACGGGTAGTTCTAATTCACCCCTCCACTTT
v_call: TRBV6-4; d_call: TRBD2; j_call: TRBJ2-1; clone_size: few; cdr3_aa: CASSDGTSGKDEQFF; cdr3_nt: TGTGCCAGCAGTGACGGAACTAGCGGTAAGGATGAGCAGTTCTTC
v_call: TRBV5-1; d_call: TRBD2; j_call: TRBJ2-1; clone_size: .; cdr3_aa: CASSEGTSGGAHNEQFF; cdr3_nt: TGCGCCAGCAGCGAAGGGACTAGCGGGGGGGCACACAATGAGCAGTTCTTC
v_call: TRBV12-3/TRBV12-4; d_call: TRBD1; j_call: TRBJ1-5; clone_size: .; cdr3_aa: CASSWDSRRDQPQHF; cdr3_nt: TGTGCCAGCAGTTGGGACAGCCGGCGAGATCAGCCCCAGCATTTT
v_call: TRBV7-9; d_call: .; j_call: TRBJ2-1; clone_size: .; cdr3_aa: CASSSKHRTDEQFF; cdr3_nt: TGTGCCAGCAGCTCGAAACACCGTACGGATGAGCAGTTCTTC
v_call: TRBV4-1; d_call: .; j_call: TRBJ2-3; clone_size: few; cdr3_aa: CASSQGDTRGDTQYF; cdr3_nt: TGCGCCAGCAGCCAAGGGGACACCCGAGGGGATACGCAGTATTTT
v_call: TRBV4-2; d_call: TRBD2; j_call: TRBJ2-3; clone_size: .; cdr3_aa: CASSHPFAGTSGADTQYF; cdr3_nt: TGTGCCAGCAGCCACCCCTTCGCCGGGACTAGCGGGGCAGATACGCAGTATTTT
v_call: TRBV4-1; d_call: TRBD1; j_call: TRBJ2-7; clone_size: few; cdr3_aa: CASSQAGTGIGEQYF; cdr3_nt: TGCGCCAGCAGCCAAGCAGGGACAGGGATCGGCGAGCAGTACTTC
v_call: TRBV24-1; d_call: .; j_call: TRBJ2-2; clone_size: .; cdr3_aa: CATSDLRVAGELFF; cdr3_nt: TGTGCCACCAGTGATTTGAGGGTCGCCGGGGAGCTGTTTTTT
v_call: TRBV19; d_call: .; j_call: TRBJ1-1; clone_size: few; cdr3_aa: CASSIDQGLGAFF; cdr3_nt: TGTGCCAGTAGTATAGACCAGGGGCTGGGAGCTTTCTTT
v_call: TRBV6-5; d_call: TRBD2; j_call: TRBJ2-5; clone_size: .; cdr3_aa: CASRRTSGGGETQYF; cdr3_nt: TGTGCCAGCAGACGGACTAGCGGGGGAGGAGAGACCCAGTACTTC
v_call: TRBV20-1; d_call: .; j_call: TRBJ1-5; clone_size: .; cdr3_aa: CSAKQGPPNQPQHF; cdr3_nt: TGCAGTGCTAAACAGGGACCGCCAAATCAGCCCCAGCATTTT
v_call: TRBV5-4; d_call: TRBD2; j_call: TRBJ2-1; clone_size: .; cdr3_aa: CASSPKTTQTSVHHEQFF; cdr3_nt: TGTGCCAGCAGCCCGAAAACAACACAGACTAGCGTACACCATGAGCAGTTCTTC
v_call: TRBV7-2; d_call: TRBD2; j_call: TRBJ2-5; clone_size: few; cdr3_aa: CASSPTSGLQETQYF; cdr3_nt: TGTGCCAGCAGCCCGACTAGCGGATTACAAGAGACCCAGTACTTC
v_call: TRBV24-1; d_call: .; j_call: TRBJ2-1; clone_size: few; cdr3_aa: CATSSSSYNEQFF; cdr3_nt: TGTGCCACCAGCTCTAGCTCCTACAATGAGCAGTTCTTC
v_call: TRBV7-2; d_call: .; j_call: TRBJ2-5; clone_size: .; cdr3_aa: CASSDLTGHQETQYF; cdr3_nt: TGTGCCAGCAGCGACCTGACGGGTCACCAAGAGACCCAGTACTTC
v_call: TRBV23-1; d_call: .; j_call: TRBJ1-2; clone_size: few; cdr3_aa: CASSHSDLDYGYTF; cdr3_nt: TGCGCCAGCAGTCATTCGGACCTGGACTATGGCTACACCTTC
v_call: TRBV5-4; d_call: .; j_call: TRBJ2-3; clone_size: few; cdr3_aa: CASSLGGKPDTQYF; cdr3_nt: TGTGCCAGCAGCTTGGGGGGGAAGCCAGATACGCAGTATTTT
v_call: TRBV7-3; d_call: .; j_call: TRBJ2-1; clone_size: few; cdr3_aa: CASSPQAGLPYNEQFF; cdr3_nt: TGTGCCAGCAGCCCCCAGGCGGGACTCCCCTACAATGAGCAGTTCTTC
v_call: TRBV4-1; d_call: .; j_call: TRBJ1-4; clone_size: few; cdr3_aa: CASSQGINEKLFF; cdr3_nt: TGCGCCAGCAGCCAGGGGATTAATGAAAAACTGTTTTTT
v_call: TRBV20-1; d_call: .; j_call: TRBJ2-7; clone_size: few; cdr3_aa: CSARAVDSTPYEQYF; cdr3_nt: TGCAGTGCTAGAGCCGTGGACAGCACCCCCTACGAGCAGTACTTC
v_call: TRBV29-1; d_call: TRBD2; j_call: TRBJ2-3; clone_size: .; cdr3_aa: CSVRTSGSLDTQYF; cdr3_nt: TGCAGCGTTAGGACTAGCGGAAGTCTAGATACGCAGTATTTT
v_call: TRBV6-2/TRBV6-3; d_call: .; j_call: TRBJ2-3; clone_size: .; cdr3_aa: CASSSYREASTDTQYF; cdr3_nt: TGTGCCAGCAGTTCCTACAGGGAGGCGAGCACAGATACGCAGTATTTT
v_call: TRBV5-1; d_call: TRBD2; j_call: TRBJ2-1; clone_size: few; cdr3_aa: CASSLLSSGADEQFF; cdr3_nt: TGCGCCAGCAGCTTGCTGTCTAGCGGGGCAGATGAGCAGTTCTTC
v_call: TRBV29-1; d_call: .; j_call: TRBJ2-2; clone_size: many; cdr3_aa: CSVESDTGELFF; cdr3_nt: TGCAGCGTAGAAAGTGACACCGGGGAGCTGTTTTTT
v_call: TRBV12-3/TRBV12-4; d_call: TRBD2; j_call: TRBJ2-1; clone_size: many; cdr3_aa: CASRRLAGGRDEQFF; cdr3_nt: TGTGCCAGCAGAAGACTAGCGGGAGGGCGTGATGAGCAGTTCTTC
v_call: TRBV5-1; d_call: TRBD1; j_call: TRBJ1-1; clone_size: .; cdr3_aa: CASSLYAQGGTEAFF; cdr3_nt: TGCGCCAGCAGCTTATACGCCCAGGGGGGCACTGAAGCTTTCTTT
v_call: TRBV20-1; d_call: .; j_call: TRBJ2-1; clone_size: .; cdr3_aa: CSARDRDSYNEQFF; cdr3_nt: TGCAGTGCTAGAGACAGGGATTCCTACAATGAGCAGTTCTTC
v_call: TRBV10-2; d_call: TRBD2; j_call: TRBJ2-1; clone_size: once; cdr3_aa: CASSESVLAGGNNEQFF; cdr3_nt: TGCGCCAGCAGTGAGTCGGTACTAGCGGGAGGGAACAATGAGCAGTTCTTC
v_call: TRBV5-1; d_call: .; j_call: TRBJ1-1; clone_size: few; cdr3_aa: CASNREADTEAFF; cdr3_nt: TGCGCCAGCAACAGGGAAGCGGACACTGAAGCTTTCTTT
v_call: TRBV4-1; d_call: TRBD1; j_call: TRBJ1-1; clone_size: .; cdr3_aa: CASSPFPGTGGTEAFF; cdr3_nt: TGCGCCAGCAGCCCCTTTCCCGGGACAGGGGGTACTGAAGCTTTCTTT
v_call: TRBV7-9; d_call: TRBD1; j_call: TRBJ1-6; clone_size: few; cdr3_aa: CASSQDRVLSPLHF; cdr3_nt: TGTGCCAGCAGCCAGGACAGGGTACTTTCACCCCTCCACTTT
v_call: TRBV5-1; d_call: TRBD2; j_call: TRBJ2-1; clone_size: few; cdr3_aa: CASSQTSGLEQFF; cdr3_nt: TGCGCCAGCAGCCAGACTAGCGGTCTCGAGCAGTTCTTC
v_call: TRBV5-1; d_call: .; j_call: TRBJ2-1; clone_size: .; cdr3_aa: CASSSSSRGSYNEQFF; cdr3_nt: TGCGCCAGCAGCAGCAGTTCAAGGGGAAGCTACAATGAGCAGTTCTTC
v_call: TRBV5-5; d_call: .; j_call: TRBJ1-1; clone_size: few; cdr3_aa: CASSLDPLGNTEAFF; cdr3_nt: TGTGCCAGCAGCTTGGACCCGCTGGGGAACACTGAAGCTTTCTTT
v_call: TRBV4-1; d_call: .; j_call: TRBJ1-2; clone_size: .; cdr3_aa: CASSQGPGLGYGYTF; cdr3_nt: TGCGCCAGCAGCCAAGGACCAGGGTTGGGGTATGGCTACACCTTC
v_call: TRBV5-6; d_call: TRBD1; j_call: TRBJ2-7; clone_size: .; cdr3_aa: CASSSETGAYEQYF; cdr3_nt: TGTGCCAGCAGCAGTGAGACAGGGGCCTACGAGCAGTACTTC
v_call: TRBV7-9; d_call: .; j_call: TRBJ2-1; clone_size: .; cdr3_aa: CASSKDGEQFF; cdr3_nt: TGTGCCAGCAGCAAAGACGGTGAGCAGTTCTTC
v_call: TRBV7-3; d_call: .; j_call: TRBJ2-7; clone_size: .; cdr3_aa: CASSQVEGPHEQYF; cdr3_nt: TGTGCCAGCAGCCAGGTGGAGGGCCCCCACGAGCAGTACTTC
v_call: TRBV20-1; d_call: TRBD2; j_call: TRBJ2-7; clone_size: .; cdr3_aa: CSARIPSGSGAEQYF; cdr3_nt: TGCAGTGCGAGAATCCCTAGCGGGAGCGGGGCCGAGCAGTACTTC
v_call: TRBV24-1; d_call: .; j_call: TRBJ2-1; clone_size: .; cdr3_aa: CATRGTPYNEQFF; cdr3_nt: TGTGCCACCAGAGGGACTCCTTACAATGAGCAGTTCTTC
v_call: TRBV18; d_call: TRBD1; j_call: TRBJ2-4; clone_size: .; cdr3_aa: CASSPAGTGNIQYF; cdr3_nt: TGTGCCAGCTCACCAGCCGGGACAGGAAACATTCAGTACTTC
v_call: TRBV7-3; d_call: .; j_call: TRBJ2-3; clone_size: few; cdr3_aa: CASSLMAGRDTQYF; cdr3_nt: TGTGCCAGCAGCTTAATGGCAGGGCGGGATACGCAGTATTTT
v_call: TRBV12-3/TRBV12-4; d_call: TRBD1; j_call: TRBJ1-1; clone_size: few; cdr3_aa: CASRLGGYTEAFF; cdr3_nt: TGTGCCAGCAGATTAGGGGGCTACACTGAAGCTTTCTTT
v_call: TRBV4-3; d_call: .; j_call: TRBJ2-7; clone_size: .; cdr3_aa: CASSQDPGTYEQYF; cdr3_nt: TGCGCCAGCAGCCAAGATCCGGGGACCTACGAGCAGTACTTC
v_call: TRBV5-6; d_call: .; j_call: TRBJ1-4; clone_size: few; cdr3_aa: CASSLNFNEKLFF; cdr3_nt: TGTGCCAGCAGCTTGAATTTTAATGAAAAACTGTTTTTT
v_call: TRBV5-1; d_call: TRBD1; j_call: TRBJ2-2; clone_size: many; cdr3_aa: CASSGTGNTGELFF; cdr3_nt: TGCGCCAGCAGCGGGACAGGGAACACCGGGGAGCTGTTTTTT
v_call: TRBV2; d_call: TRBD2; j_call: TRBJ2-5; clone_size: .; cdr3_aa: CASSETSGSGRQETQYF; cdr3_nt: TGTGCCAGCAGTGAAACTAGCGGGAGTGGGAGACAAGAGACCCAGTACTTC
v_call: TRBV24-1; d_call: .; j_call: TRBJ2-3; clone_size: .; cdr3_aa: CATSVPFTDTQYF; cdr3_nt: TGTGCCACCAGTGTCCCATTCACAGATACGCAGTATTTT
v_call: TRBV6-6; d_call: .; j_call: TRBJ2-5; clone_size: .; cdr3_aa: CASSYRRGLQETQYF; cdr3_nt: TGTGCCAGCAGTTACCGCAGGGGCCTCCAAGAGACCCAGTACTTC
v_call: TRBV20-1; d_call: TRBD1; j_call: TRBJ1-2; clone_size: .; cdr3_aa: CSAQTGGGYGYTF; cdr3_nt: TGCAGTGCCCAGACAGGGGGAGGGTATGGCTACACCTTC
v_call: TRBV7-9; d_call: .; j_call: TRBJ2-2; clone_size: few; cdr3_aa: CASSLYENTGELFF; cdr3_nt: TGTGCCAGCAGCTTGTACGAGAACACCGGGGAGCTGTTTTTT
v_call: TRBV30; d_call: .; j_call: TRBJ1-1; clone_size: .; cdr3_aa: CAWSRWDTEAFF; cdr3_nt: TGTGCCTGGAGTAGGTGGGACACTGAAGCTTTCTTT
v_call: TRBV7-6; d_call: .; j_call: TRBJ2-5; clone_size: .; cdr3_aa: CASSSRPSSETQYF; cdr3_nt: TGTGCCAGCAGCTCACGCCCTAGCTCGGAGACCCAGTACTTC
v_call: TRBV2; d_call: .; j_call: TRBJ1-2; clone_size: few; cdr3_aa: CASRREQGFNYGYTF; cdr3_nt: TGTGCCAGCAGGAGGGAACAGGGTTTTAACTATGGCTACACCTTC
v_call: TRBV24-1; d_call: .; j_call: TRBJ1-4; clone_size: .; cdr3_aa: CATSTGKNEKLFF; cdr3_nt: TGTGCCACCAGTACGGGTAAAAATGAAAAACTGTTTTTT
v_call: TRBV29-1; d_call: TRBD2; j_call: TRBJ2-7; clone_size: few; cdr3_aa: CSVILAGYSYEQYF; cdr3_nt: TGCAGCGTGATTCTAGCGGGCTACTCCTACGAGCAGTACTTC